Shown below are 17 T cell receptor beta chains from a single sample sequenced in a study of cytomegalovirus exposure and HLA in healthy donors. Assay used: immunoSEQ multiplex PCR; TCRdb lists only in-frame clones, some missing. The sample holds 150,000 to 200,000 clones; roughly 86% are singletons and the top ten take more than 3.5%. Sequencing input: PBMCs. Receptors originate from a man aged 18 to 29 in good health and CMV-seropositive.

The rearrangement links TRBV5-1 to TRBJ1-2, with TRBD1 matching 10 bases. CDR3 size: 15 residues. CDR1 is SGHRS, CDR2 YFSETQ, per germline. V lost 2 bases to trimming and J lost 0 bases; unmatched junction nucleotides: 1. CDR3 DNA sequence: TGCGCCAGCAGCTTTGGACAGGGGGCTAACTATGGCTACACCTTC. Amino acid sequence: CASSFGQGANYGYTF.

The genes are TRBV7-9 and TRBJ2-7; 12 bases agree with TRBD2. V trimming: 1 base; J trimming: 2 bases; junction bases outside the gene matches: 3. The CDR3 is 16 amino acids. Germline assignment: CDR1 SEHNR and CDR2 FQNEAQ (reference sequence). The CDR3 region is CASSLVSSGRAYEQYF. In nucleotides, the CDR3 is TGTGCCAGCAGCTTAGTCTCTAGCGGGAGGGCCTACGAGCAGTACTTC.

This sequence joins TRBV6-5 and TRBJ1-1; 9 positions agree with TRBD1. J gave up 5 bases and V 5 bases, and 3 bases lay outside the gene matches. The CDR3 is 13 amino acids. Germline V lookup: CDR1 MNHEY, CDR2 SVGAGI. CDR3 in amino acids: CASSRDRGTEAFF. DNA for the CDR3: TGTGCCAGCAGTAGAGACAGGGGGACTGAAGCTTTCTTT.

J is TRBJ2-1 and V is TRBV19, with 12 bases lining up with TRBD2. The CDR3 consists of 16 residues. The V gene end was trimmed by 3 bases and the J gene end by 5 bases; junction bases not matched to a gene: 5. Germline loops: CDR1 LNHDA, CDR2 SQIVND (reference sequence). CDR3 nucleotide sequence: TGTGCCAGTAGTATTCAGGGACTAGCGGGCAACAATGAGCAGTTCTTC. This translates into CASSIQGLAGNNEQFF.

The chain has TRBV4-2 and TRBJ2-1; the match to TRBD2 covers 15 bases. The trim removed 1 base at V and 1 base at J, leaving 5 bases unmatched. CDR3 length: 19 residues. The V gene's germline CDR1 is LGHNA and CDR2 YNFKEQ. Written as DNA, the CDR3 is TGTGCCAGCAGCCAAGCCGGGACTAGCGGGAGGTGGTCCTACAATGAGCAGTTCTTC. This translates into CASSQAGTSGRWSYNEQFF.

This chain links TRBV2 with TRBJ2-2; 7 nucleotides match TRBD2. Germline V CDR1 and CDR2: SNHLY, FYNNEI. The CDR3 has 15 amino acids. V lost 4 bases, J lost 4 bases, and 6 bases stayed unmatched. This chain's CDR3 is CASSVGGSGTGELFF. The CDR3 nucleotides read TGTGCCAGCAGTGTCGGGGGGTCGGGCACCGGGGAGCTGTTTTTT.

The chain uses TRBV28 and TRBJ2-7; tentative D call: TRBD2 (6 bases). Germline V gives CDR1 MDHEN, CDR2 SYDVKM. V lost 5 bases and J lost 1, with 15 bases in between. CDR3 length: 15 amino acids. As DNA, the CDR3 is TGTGCCAGCAGTCCTTGGGAGGCTAGTTCCTACGAGCAGTACTTC. The encoded protein is CASSPWEASSYEQYF. Full variable domain (rest looked up from reference TRBV28 and TRBJ2-7): DVKVTQSSRYLVKRTGEKVFLECVQDMDHENMFWYRQDPGLGLRLIYFSYDVKMKEKGDIPEGYSVSREKKERFSLILESASTNQTSMYLCASSPWEASSYEQYFGPGTRLTVT.

The chain carries TRBV29-1 and TRBJ1-5, with a weak D call TRBD1 (5 bases). Per the germline V gene, CDR1 is SQVTM and CDR2 is ANQGSEA. With 6 bases removed from V and 4 bases from J, the gap between germline ends came to 13 bases. The CDR3 is 13 residues long. CDR3 loop: CSVRTNFNQPQHF. DNA for the CDR3: TGCAGCGTACGGACAAATTTTAATCAGCCCCAGCATTTT.

The rearrangement uses TRBV6-1 and TRBJ2-7, with D tentatively TRBD1 (5 bases). Germline values: CDR1 MNHNS, CDR2 SASEGT. V lost 10 bases to trimming and J lost 0 bases, with 13 bases between them. This CDR3 spans 13 amino acids. CDR3 sequence: CAITKDSSYEQYF. The DNA of the CDR3 is TGTGCCATTACGAAAGACAGCTCCTACGAGCAGTACTTC.

The V and J genes are TRBV5-1 and TRBJ2-1; 12 positions match TRBD2. J was trimmed by 5 bases and V by 3 bases; bases with no gene match: 3. Per germline, CDR1 SGHRS and CDR2 YFSETQ. The CDR3 has 15 residues. The CDR3 DNA follows: TGCGCCAGCAGCTCCACTAGCGGGAGGAACAATGAGCAGTTCTTC. Protein product: CASSSTSGRNNEQFF. The full variable domain, rest sourced from reference TRBV5-1 and TRBJ2-1, is KAGVTQTPRYLIKTRGQQVTLSCSPISGHRSVSWYQQTPGQGLQFLFEYFSETQRNKGNFPGRFSGRQFSNSRSEMNVSTLELGDSALYLCASSSTSGRNNEQFFGPGTRLTVL.

V usage is TRBV7-8 and J usage is TRBJ2-7; 10 bases fit TRBD2. Germline CDR1 is SGHVS and CDR2 is FQNEAQ. J was trimmed by 5 bases and V by 5 bases; bases with no gene match: 3. The CDR3 runs 13 residues. The DNA of the CDR3 is TGTGCCAGCAGCGATGGGACTAGCGACGAGCAGTACTTC. Amino acids: CASSDGTSDEQYF. The whole variable domain, filled in from reference TRBV7-8 and TRBJ2-7, reads GAGVSQSPRYKVAKRGQDVALRCDPISGHVSLFWYQQALGQGPEFLTYFQNEAQLDKSGLPSDRFFAERPEGSVSTLKIQRTQQEDSAVYLCASSDGTSDEQYFGPGTRLTVT.

This chain joins TRBV10-3 and TRBJ2-7, with a tentative D call TRBD1 (6 bases). Germline CDR1 and CDR2: ENHRY and SYGVKD. This CDR3 region has 12 residues. Trimming removed 6 bases at V and 3 bases at J, with 9 bases between. The DNA of the CDR3 is TGTGCCATCAGCGCACAGGGCTACGAGCAGTACTTC. It yields the protein CAISAQGYEQYF.

This clone came up once. The chain carries TRBV5-8 and TRBJ2-1; the match to TRBD1 covers 7 bases. Germline values: CDR1 SGHTS, CDR2 YDEGEE. The CDR3 is 17 amino acids. With 6 bases clipped from V and 5 bases from J, the junction kept 17 bases outside the gene matches. CDR3 in DNA: TGTGCCAGCACCTCGGGGACAGTGATCCTAGGTGACAATGAGCAGTTCTTC. Amino acid sequence: CASTSGTVILGDNEQFF.

The V and J genes are TRBV11-2 and TRBJ2-1; TRBD2 agrees at 8 bases. Trimming took 1 base from V and 0 from J; bases not matched to a gene: 8. The CDR3 has 18 amino acids. CDR1 and CDR2 (germline): SGHAT, FQNNGV. The CDR3 coding sequence is TGTGCCAGCAGCTTAGCCTTGTTAGCGGGAAGCTCCTACAATGAGCAGTTCTTC. Translation: CASSLALLAGSSYNEQFF. Drawing the rest from reference TRBV11-2 and TRBJ2-1, the complete variable domain is EAGVAQSPRYKIIEKRQSVAFWCNPISGHATLYWYQQILGQGPKLLIQFQNNGVVDDSQLPKDRFSAERLKGVDSTLKIQPAKLEDSAVYLCASSLALLAGSSYNEQFFGPGTRLTVL.

The V gene is TRBV2, the J gene TRBJ2-4; a weak D match, TRBD1 (6 bases). Between the trimmed V and J ends, which lost 6 bases and 0 bases, there was a span of 9 bases. CDR3 length: 14 amino acids. Germline values: CDR1 SNHLY, CDR2 FYNNEI. The CDR3 DNA reads TGTGCCAGCAGGGCAGGGGTAGCCAAAAACATTCAGTACTTC. The encoded protein is CASRAGVAKNIQYF. The full variable domain, rest sourced from reference TRBV2 and TRBJ2-4, is EPEVTQTPSHQVTQMGQEVILRCVPISNHLYFYWYRQILGQKVEFLVSFYNNEISEKSEIFDDQFSVERPDGSNFTLKIRSTKLEDSAMYFCASRAGVAKNIQYFGAGTRLSVL.

The CDR3 coding sequence is TGTGCCAGCAGTCTTTCCCCGGCGGGGAATGAAAAACTGTTTTTT. Encoded protein: CASSLSPAGNEKLFF. The chain couples TRBV6-5 to TRBJ1-4; D is ambiguous. The germline gives CDR1 MNHEY, CDR2 SVGAGI. This CDR3 has 15 amino acids. The V end lost 5 bases, the J end lost 5 bases, and 15 bases lay between the germline ends.

The J gene is TRBJ2-5, the V gene TRBV15, with 9 bases fitting TRBD2. The germline gives CDR1 LNHNV, CDR2 YYDKDF (reference sequence). The CDR3 loop spans 16 amino acids. Trimming removed 5 bases from V and 5 bases from J; junction bases left unmatched: 12. DNA of the CDR3: TGTGCCACCAGCGCGGGGGGGGCAACCCGTCGCGAGACCCAGTACTTC. This sequence encodes CATSAGGATRRETQYF.